This T cell receptor beta chain was captured in a study of tumor and adjacent non-tumor tissue in lung cancer. This clonotype was picked up many times. The library came from three nested PCR rounds adapted from ARM-PCR protocols. A single record per CDR3 protein comes from TCRdb applying MiXCR to the multiplex PCR reads. This table has 120,000 or so distinct CDR3 sequences, about 66% appearing once. The germline V and J ends were trimmed by 3 bases and 0 bases, with 12 bases remaining between them. This CDR3 has 17 amino acids. Germline values: CDR1 LGHNA, CDR2 YSLEER. No cell sorting was done before RNA was extracted from the tissue.

Sequencing was done on a sample of lung tumor tissue. The sequence was obtained from a man aged 25 to 40 with non-small cell lung cancer. The chain recombines TRBV4-3 with TRBJ1-6; D possibly corresponds to TRBD1 (5 bases). In DNA form, the CDR3 reads TGCGCCAGCAGCCAGCAGTTTGACAGCTCCTATAATTCACCCCTCCACTTT. It codes for CASSQQFDSSYNSPLHF.